The source of this T cell receptor (beta chain) is a study of blood T cells in healthy people across ages (dated by TCRdb to between 2014 and 2017). For the study in its entirety: Template switching captured roughly one uniquely barcoded TCR beta cDNA molecule per two T cells in model experiments. Two additional independent replicas of 1 million unique cDNA reads from the same blood draw were analyzed for two donors (one aged 18 to 30 and one aged 80 or older). To avoid experimental bias, donors of different ages were randomly spread across the sequencing lanes. The donors were split into four age groups: young (average around 15 years), middle-aged (nearly 40), aged (more than 60) and long-lived (approximately 80). Using deep sequencing normalized with unique cDNA molecular identifiers, the study measured how TCR beta repertoire diversity changes with age. Beyond this particular receptor, the publication reports: Compared with the aged group, more naive CD4+ T cells, fewer expanded clones and increased TCR diversity were shown by the long-lived group, suggesting age selection. There was a strong correlation between observed TCR beta diversity and the percentage of naive T cells measured by flow cytometry. Estimates of total diversity from one million sequenced T cells were regarded as lower bounds and underestimates. Bulk unsorted PBMC profiling prevented conclusive comparison of naive and antigen-experienced compartments. Because donor CMV infection status was unknown, age-related changes in expanded clonotypes were potentially confounded. As age increased, observed TCR beta diversity per million T cells dropped in a roughly linear way, and a significant reduction was already evident by age 40.

This clonotype has just a few counts. The antigen this receptor binds is unknown. One base away there is no much larger clone; base qualities are not given. The roughly 39 donors, aged roughly 6 to 95 years, were systemically healthy Caucasian individuals from Russia. Each donor gave 8.5 to 10 milliliters of peripheral blood, collected into EDTA-treated Vacutainer tubes. PBMCs were isolated by Ficoll-Paque density-gradient centrifugation, with at least 6 million obtained per sample. Trizol reagent was used to extract total RNA from the PBMCs, yielding at least 6 micrograms per sample. Naive CD45RAhigh/CD27high T cell percentages were measured by flow cytometry on a PBMC aliquot from every donor. Library generation was performed with 5' RACE. Sequencing took place on an Illumina HiSeq 2500. A second PCR of roughly 7 to 12 cycles was performed with a sample-barcoded 5' primer and a J-beta primer mix. A unique molecular identifier was introduced onto each TCR beta cDNA molecule by a template-switch 5' adaptor carrying 12 random nucleotides. Each sample yielded at least 3 million CDR3-containing paired-end reads. First-strand cDNA synthesis was performed from all RNA using the Mint cDNA synthesis kit, with priming by a TRBC-specific oligonucleotide. All cDNA was treated with uracil-DNA glycosylase and then went through a first 18-cycle PCR with the universal primers M1SS and BC2_uni_R. The study's own analysis went as follows. Each sample was normalized by randomly selecting 1 million high-quality reads, each carrying a distinct molecular identifier. Instead of being binned into consensus sequences, reads with shared molecular identifiers were discarded. MiTCR, run with a Q25 quality threshold and the strictest error-elimination algorithm, handled CDR3 identification, clonotype clustering and error correction. A nonparametric unseen species model using Euler transformation provided a lower-bound estimate of total TCR beta diversity. The public reads were run again by TCRdb, first through fastp at Q25 and then through MiXCR, and only productive beta chains were kept. Each CDR3 protein gets just one entry, which takes the most common genes and DNA from the rows behind it. In this record, the V and J calls reflect TCRdb's handling and not the investigators' own analysis. Across this sample there are around 1.5 million distinct CDR3 sequences, with approximately 59% seen only once. The ten largest clones take up 6.7% of the sample.

This TCR was sampled from a man aged 18-30 years in good health. The source material was blood.

The CDR3 protein is CASSNRDSDPPYEQYF. In nucleotide form, the sequence is TGTGCCAGCAGCAACCGGGACTCAGACCCGCCCTACGAGCAGTACTTC. The chain employs TRBV12-3 or TRBV12-4 and TRBJ2-7, and the D gene may be TRBD2, 6 bases matching. Counted from cysteine to phenylalanine, this CDR3 has 16 amino acids. The CDR3 DNA has 48 bases and is translated from base 1. Trimming at the junction amounts to 6 bases on V and 2 bases on J, and the germline ends lie 20 bases apart.